This T cell receptor beta chain was identified during a study of T cell changes during pregnancy in multiple sclerosis. V was pared by 5 bases and J by 2 bases, with 12 bases between. Germline CDR1 SGHTA, CDR2 FQGTGA. The CDR3 extends over 14 amino acids. Sequencing used immunoSEQ multiplex PCR; TCRdb keeps in-frame clones, though not all of them. Of fewer than 90,000 clones listed, roughly 94% are singletons. The chain is built from TRBV7-3 and TRBJ2-5; TRBD2 is a possible D gene (6 bases). Here the sequenced sample was peripheral blood, taken in the third trimester of pregnancy. The TCR was taken from a female donor with multiple sclerosis, enrolled in a pregnancy study. The CDR3 DNA sequence: TGTGCCAGCAGCCCCATGGGGGGACAAGAGACCCAGTACTTC. This translates into CASSPMGGQETQYF. The full variable domain, with the rest looked up from reference TRBV7-3 and TRBJ2-5, is GAGVSQTPSNKVTEKGKYVELRCDPISGHTALYWYRQSLGQGPEFLIYFQGTGAADDSGLPNDRFFAVRPEGSVSTLKIQRTERGDSAVYLCASSPMGGQETQYFGPGTRLLVL.